This T cell receptor (beta chain) emerged from a study of identical twins. This clonotype was recorded many times. Using its own MiXCR run on the 5' RACE reads, TCRdb lists one record per CDR3 protein. The data contain about 280,000 distinct CDR3 sequences, more than 6.5% of them singletons. The same data also contributed to another study, on yellow fever vaccine responses in identical twins.

The source material was memory (CD45RO+) T cells sorted from blood. This TCR came from a woman under 30 in good health.

The CDR3 sequence is CASTLSGIGFNEQFF. In DNA, the CDR3 is TGTGCCAGCACCCTAAGCGGGATCGGTTTCAATGAGCAGTTCTTC. The chain has TRBV12-3 or TRBV12-4 and TRBJ2-1; 7 positions match TRBD2. This CDR3 has 15 amino acids. Trimming at V came to 7 bases and at J to 6 bases, leaving 12 bases not matched to a gene.